This passage covers 18 T cell receptor beta chains from one sample sequenced in a study of cytomegalovirus exposure and HLA in healthy donors. Researchers ran the PCR with 60 Vbeta and 13 Jbeta primers. Produced via immunoSEQ multiplex PCR; TCRdb's table is partial and in-frame only. The sample lists approximately 78,000 clones, approximately 70% seen once, with roughly 20% in the top ten. Sequenced material: PBMCs. The receptors here all came from a man aged 35 to 55 in good health and CMV-seropositive.

This clone was observed a few times. The chain carries TRBV28 and TRBJ1-6, with D possibly being TRBD1 (6 bases). The CDR3 covers 18 residues. Deletions cut 2 bases from V and 1 base from J, with 15 bases between. Germline CDR1 and CDR2: MDHEN and SYDVKM. The CDR3 DNA reads TGTGCCAGCAGTTTACCGACAGGCGATAGGTCCTATAATTCACCCCTCCACTTT. Residues: CASSLPTGDRSYNSPLHF.

This clone was counted a few times. The chain joins TRBV21-1 to TRBJ2-7; TRBD1, the table's D call, was not compared with the DNA. TRBV21-1 is a pseudogene locus. This CDR3 spans 16 amino acids. The CDR3 loop is CASSKEETGRVYEQYF. The CDR3 DNA reads TGTGCCAGCAGCAAAGAGGAGACAGGGAGAGTATACGAGCAGTACTTC.

The J gene is TRBJ2-3, the V gene TRBV5-4; TRBD1 matches 11 bases. The CDR3 totals 16 residues. V was clipped by 6 bases and J by 3 bases; unmatched bases: 9. Per the germline V gene, CDR1 is SGHNT and CDR2 is YYREEE (reference sequence). CDR3 in amino acids: CASTLGGTGGTDTQYF. DNA of the CDR3: TGTGCCAGCACCCTGGGGGGGACAGGGGGAACAGATACGCAGTATTTT.

The chain recombines TRBV5-1 with TRBJ1-1; possible D gene TRBD1, 5 bases. Germline values: CDR1 SGHRS, CDR2 YFSETQ. The CDR3 totals 13 residues. Trimming took 4 bases from V and 0 from J, leaving 7 bases between them. CDR3 sequence reads: CASSVTVNTEAFF. CDR3 DNA sequence: TGCGCCAGCAGCGTGACAGTGAACACTGAAGCTTTCTTT.

The chain links TRBV30 to TRBJ2-2; 9 bases are a match to TRBD2. The germline V gene encodes CDR1 GTSNPN and CDR2 SVGIG (reference sequence). This CDR3 comprises 17 residues. V was pared by 0 bases and J by 6 bases, with 11 bases of the junction left unmatched. CDR3: CAWSVSSSGVRSGELFF. The CDR3 DNA reads as TGTGCCTGGAGTGTATCGTCTAGCGGGGTGCGGTCCGGGGAGCTGTTTTTT.

This chain connects TRBV15 to TRBJ2-4; the match to TRBD2 covers 11 bases. Germline V CDR1 and CDR2: LNHNV, YYDKDF (reference sequence). The CDR3 length is 16 residues. V lost 0 bases and J lost 5; bases outside the gene matches: 3. The CDR3 loop reads CATSRDPTSGENIQYF. The CDR3 bases are TGTGCCACCAGCAGAGACCCGACTAGCGGGGAAAACATTCAGTACTTC.

This clone was counted between two and nine times. V is TRBV7-2 and J is TRBJ1-2; tentative D call: TRBD1 (5 bases). Trimming removed 5 bases from V and 7 bases from J, with 14 bases in between. The length of the CDR3 is 13 residues. Germline CDR1 SGHTA, CDR2 FQGNSA. As DNA, the CDR3 is TGTGCCAGCAGCCCGACGTCGGACACTGGCTACACCTTC. Translated, it gives CASSPTSDTGYTF.

The chain carries TRBV7-9 and TRBJ2-3, with 10 bases matching TRBD1. V was pared by 7 bases and J by 3 bases, with 7 bases of the junction left unmatched. The CDR3 consists of 15 residues. Germline-derived CDR1 and CDR2 are SEHNR and FQNEAQ (reference sequence). CDR3 bases: TGTGCCAGCATCCTCGGGACAGGGGTGACAGATACGCAGTATTTT. Amino acids: CASILGTGVTDTQYF.

The V call is TRBV19, the J call TRBJ1-1; D not certain. The germline V gene has CDR1 LNHDA and CDR2 SQIVND (reference sequence). The CDR3 spans 15 residues. Trimming took 7 bases from V and 5 from J, leaving 20 bases between them. CDR3 protein: CASILIWGGITEAFF. Here the CDR3 DNA reads TGTGCCAGTATCTTGATTTGGGGAGGTATTACTGAAGCTTTCTTT.

This clone occurred once. V gene TRBV5-1 combines with J gene TRBJ1-1; perhaps TRBD1 as D (6 bases). The ends were cut back, 7 bases at V and 1 base at J, with 14 bases in the middle. The CDR3 sequence is 14 residues long. Germline CDR1 and CDR2: SGHRS and YFSETQ. This CDR3 reads CASFMGGPNTEAFF. The CDR3 coding sequence is TGCGCCAGCTTTATGGGGGGGCCGAACACTGAAGCTTTCTTT. The whole variable domain, filled in from reference TRBV5-1 and TRBJ1-1, reads KAGVTQTPRYLIKTRGQQVTLSCSPISGHRSVSWYQQTPGQGLQFLFEYFSETQRNKGNFPGRFSGRQFSNSRSEMNVSTLELGDSALYLCASFMGGPNTEAFFGQGTRLTVV.

This clone was counted a single time. The chain has TRBV7-2 and TRBJ2-2; perhaps TRBD2 as D (7 bases). This CDR3 contains 17 residues. Germline lookup yields CDR1 SGHTA and CDR2 FQGNSA. Trimming removed 1 base from V and 4 bases from J, with 16 bases in between. The CDR3, as DNA: TGTGCCAGCAGCTTAGGGCTGGGGGGGGCGGGCACCGGGGAGCTGTTTTTT. It translates to CASSLGLGGAGTGELFF.

V usage is TRBV6-4 and J usage is TRBJ1-1; the D gene is possibly TRBD1 (5 bases). With 4 bases removed from V and 0 bases from J, the gap between germline ends came to 6 bases. The CDR3 is 13 residues long. The germline gives CDR1 MRHNA, CDR2 SNTAGT. The chain's CDR3 is CASSAQVNTEAFF. CDR3 bases: TGTGCCAGCAGTGCACAGGTGAACACTGAAGCTTTCTTT.

This clone was seen more than once but under ten times. Within the sample, other DNA sequences also encode this same CDR3. The chain carries TRBV7-2 and TRBJ1-2; a possible D gene is TRBD1 (5 bases). The CDR3 runs to 15 residues. Per the germline V gene, CDR1 is SGHTA and CDR2 is FQGNSA. V lost 5 bases and J 1 base, leaving 14 bases between the germline ends. The CDR3 region is CASSRDRHFNYGYTF. CDR3 DNA sequence: TGTGCCAGCAGCCGAGACAGACACTTTAACTATGGCTACACCTTC.

This clone was seen a few times. This rearrangement joins TRBV6-1 to TRBJ2-1, with 7 bases lining up with TRBD2. The germline CDR1 and CDR2 sequences are MNHNS and SASEGT. This CDR3 region has 15 residues. Trimming removed 1 base from V and 7 bases from J; junction bases left unmatched: 7. Here the CDR3 reads CASSEEPAGKNEQFF. The CDR3 DNA follows: TGTGCCAGCAGTGAAGAGCCAGCGGGGAAGAATGAGCAGTTCTTC.

The rearrangement uses TRBV5-6 and TRBJ1-2; 9 nucleotides match TRBD1. Germline V lookup: CDR1 SGHDT, CDR2 YYEEEE. The CDR3 length is 14 residues. After removal of 1 base from V and 5 bases from J, the junction contained 3 bases not matched to a gene. The CDR3 loop is CASSLIQGAYGYTF. The CDR3 DNA reads TGTGCCAGCAGCTTGATACAGGGGGCATATGGCTACACCTTC.

The chain has TRBV29-1 and TRBJ2-7; perhaps TRBD1 as D (6 bases). CDR3 length: 13 amino acids. Germline values: CDR1 SQVTM, CDR2 ANQGSEA. V was shortened by 4 bases and J by 0 bases, with 10 bases between the two germline ends. CDR3 residues: CSVARDNSYEQYF. CDR3 DNA sequence: TGCAGCGTTGCGAGGGACAACTCCTACGAGCAGTACTTC.

This clone appeared once. Written as DNA, the CDR3 is TGTGCCAGCAGTTACGGGACAGGGGCAGATACGCAGTATTTT. It codes for CASSYGTGADTQYF. V and J are TRBV6-5 and TRBJ2-3; 10 nucleotides align to TRBD1. The CDR3 has 14 residues. V gave up 2 bases and J gave up 4 bases; unmatched junction bases: 0. Germline CDR1 MNHEY, CDR2 SVGAGI.

V gene TRBV9 combines with J gene TRBJ1-2; weak D call: TRBD1 (6 bases). Trimming cost V 4 bases and J 4 bases, with 11 bases left between them. The CDR3 is 13 amino acids. The V gene's germline CDR1 is SGDLS and CDR2 YYNGEE. CDR3 loop: CASSQTGPYGYTF. In DNA, the CDR3 is TGTGCCAGCAGCCAAACAGGGCCCTATGGCTACACCTTC.